These 14 T cell receptor beta chains were all obtained from the same sample, sequenced in a study of metastatic and nonmetastatic thyroid tumors. With MiXCR, TCRdb called clones anew from the PCR reads. The sample lists 14,000 to 15,000 clones, about 20% seen once, with around an eighth in the top ten. Treatment of any kind had been given to no patient before thyroid surgery. Sequences were obtained from blood. The source is a female donor with papillary thyroid cancer or a benign thyroid nodule (not recorded which). Some clones in this sample may be carry-over from other donors' samples.

V gene TRBV15 combines with J gene TRBJ2-3; 8 bases agree with TRBD1. The CDR3 is 14 residues long. CDR1 LNHNV and CDR2 YYDKDF come from the germline V gene (reference sequence). V trimming: 1 base; J trimming: 3 bases; junction bases outside the gene matches: 0. This CDR3 reads CATSRGQGTDTQYF. CDR3 DNA: TGTGCCACCAGCAGAGGACAGGGGACAGATACGCAGTATTTT. Full variable domain (missing parts from reference TRBV15 and TRBJ2-3): DAMVIQNPRYQVTQFGKPVTLSCSQTLNHNVMYWYQQKSSQAPKLLFHYYDKDFNNEADTPDNFQSRRPNTSFCFLDIRSPGLGDTAMYLCATSRGQGTDTQYFGPGTRLTVL.

This clone was picked up many times. The rearrangement joins TRBV13 to TRBJ2-2; TRBD1 agrees at 8 bases. The CDR3 totals 15 residues. The ends lost 5 bases at V and 1 base at J; junction bases unmatched: 3. Germline values: CDR1 PRHDT, CDR2 FYEKMQ (reference sequence). CDR3 in DNA: TGTGCCAGCAGCGAGGGACAGGAGAACACCGGGGAGCTGTTTTTT. It translates to CASSEGQENTGELFF.

The J gene is TRBJ2-7, the V gene TRBV2; D is unresolved. CDR1 SNHLY and CDR2 FYNNEI come from the germline V gene. This CDR3 has 14 residues. V was cut by 2 bases and J by 6 bases, with 14 bases left in between. Here the CDR3 DNA reads TGTGCCAGCAGTGAAATTAGTCAGGCGCGCGAGCAGTACTTC. Its translation: CASSEISQAREQYF.

This clone showed up many times. The rearrangement uses TRBV20-1 and TRBJ1-1; D ambiguous. The CDR3 is 15 residues long. Per the germline V gene, CDR1 is DFQATT and CDR2 is SNEGSKA (reference sequence). V lost 0 bases to trimming and J lost 5 bases, with 16 bases between them. The CDR3 DNA sequence: TGCAGTGCTAGAGACCTTATTAGCTCGCGAACTGAAGCTTTCTTT. It translates to CSARDLISSRTEAFF.

This clone was counted many times. This chain links TRBV10-3 with TRBJ1-1; D remains ambiguous. The CDR3 spans 15 residues. The germline gives CDR1 ENHRY, CDR2 SYGVKD. V shed 3 bases and J shed 5 bases, with 16 bases lying between them. This CDR3 reads CAISDTPGRGTEAFF. The CDR3 DNA follows: TGTGCCATCAGTGATACCCCGGGGAGAGGGACTGAAGCTTTCTTT.

CDR3 nucleotides: TGCGCCAGCAGTCAGGAAACGTTAGGGATTGGTGTCGGGGAGCTGTTTTTT. Protein product: CASSQETLGIGVGELFF. The V gene is TRBV4-1, the J gene TRBJ2-2; D not certain. Germline V gene data show CDR1 as MGHRA and CDR2 as YSYEKL. This CDR3 has 17 amino acids. The ends were cut back, 6 bases at V and 7 bases at J, with 24 bases in the middle.

This clone was observed at least ten times. The V and J genes are TRBV7-3 and TRBJ2-3, with D unclear. V was shortened by 2 bases and J by 5 bases, with 8 bases between the two germline ends. The CDR3 consists of 13 residues. Germline-derived CDR1 and CDR2 are SGHTA and FQGTGA. The DNA for the CDR3 is TGTGCCAGCAGCTTACGATACAGAGATACGCAGTATTTT. Protein product: CASSLRYRDTQYF.

This clone was seen at least ten times. A read error may be the cause here, since a much bigger clone is one base away. Other DNA sequences in the same sample also yield this CDR3. This chain uses TRBV2 with TRBJ1-1; weak D call: TRBD1 (5 bases). There are 15 residues in the CDR3. CDR1 and CDR2 (germline): SNHLY, FYNNEI. Deletions cut 6 bases from V and 1 base from J, with 15 bases between. The DNA for the CDR3 is TGTGCCAGCAGGGGGGGGGGTTCGGGGAACACTGAAGCTTTCTTT. It specifies CASRGGGSGNTEAFF.

This clone was seen at least ten times. This chain links TRBV7-8 with TRBJ2-3; 9 bases line up with TRBD2. The CDR3 is 16 residues long. With 1 base clipped from V and 6 bases from J, the junction kept 8 bases outside the gene matches. Germline loops: CDR1 SGHVS, CDR2 FQNEAQ. The CDR3 nucleotides are TGTGCCAGCAGCTTAGTGGCGGGAGGGCCATCCGATACGCAGTATTTT. Protein product: CASSLVAGGPSDTQYF.

About this clone itself: One end of the junction does not line up with germline, which may come from a read error. The sample holds other DNA sequences that translate to the same CDR3. This rearrangement joins TRBV6-1 to TRBJ1-6; TRBD1 might be the D (5 bases). Germline V gene data show CDR1 as MNHNS and CDR2 as SASEGT. The CDR3 sequence is 14 residues long. The CDR3 reads CASSEATGHSPLHF. CDR3 in DNA: TGTGCCAGCAGTGAAGCGACTGGACATTCACCCCTCCACTTC.

The chain carries TRBV3-1 and TRBJ2-3; D might be TRBD1 or TRBD2, each matching 7 bases. V lost 7 bases and J lost 3, with 17 bases in between. Germline-derived CDR1 and CDR2 are LGHDT and YNNKEL (reference sequence). The CDR3 extends over 15 amino acids. The CDR3 reads CASKSGRGRTDTQYF. The CDR3 DNA reads as TGTGCCAGCAAGTCTGGGAGGGGGCGAACAGATACGCAGTATTTT.

This clone was counted at least ten times. The chain combines TRBV30 with TRBJ2-7; D may match TRBD1 or TRBD2 (5 bases each). This CDR3 is built from 17 residues. Germline CDR1 and CDR2: GTSNPN and SVGIG (reference sequence). V was clipped by 1 base and J by 3 bases, with 22 bases between them. This chain's CDR3 is CAWSGGSWGRKIYEQYF. CDR3 sequence (DNA): TGTGCCTGGAGTGGGGGGTCCTGGGGACGTAAAATCTACGAGCAGTACTTC.

V and J are TRBV11-2 and TRBJ2-7; D gene unclear. The CDR3 sequence is 16 residues long. Germline CDR1 reads SGHAT; CDR2 reads FQNNGV. Trimming pared 2 bases from V and 0 bases from J, leaving 14 bases between. The CDR3 bases are TGTGCCAGCAGCTTAAGGGCCTCCCTGACCTCCTACGAGCAGTACTTC. It translates to CASSLRASLTSYEQYF.

This clone has ten or more counts. The chain combines TRBV7-9 with TRBJ2-7, with 9 bases aligning to TRBD1. J was trimmed by 2 bases and V by 2 bases; bases with no gene match: 4. CDR1 and CDR2 (germline): SEHNR, FQNEAQ (reference sequence). The CDR3 is 15 amino acids. CDR3 residues: CASSLPGQGPYEQYF. Here the CDR3 DNA reads TGTGCCAGCAGCTTACCGGGACAGGGCCCCTACGAGCAGTACTTC.